A selection of T cell receptor beta chains follows, all from one sample in a study of tumor and adjacent non-tumor tissue in lung cancer. Using its own MiXCR run on the multiplex PCR reads, TCRdb lists one record per CDR3 protein. The sample consists of 94,000 or so distinct CDR3 sequences, 65% to 80% of them appearing once. Sample: distant non-tumor lung tissue. The source of these receptors is a woman in her forties or fifties with non-small cell lung cancer. Each CDR3 is given with its conserved first and last residue. Fields, in order: D gene, J gene, V gene, clone size, CDR3 protein, CDR3 DNA. D genes are given only for firm matches. Not every row has a clone size; where given, it reads once, few, many or a size class.

.	TRBJ2-7	TRBV5-4	once	CASGFSPLVAPYYEQHF	TGTGCCAGCGGCTTTTCCCCCCTTGTGGCGCCGTACTACGAGCAGCACTTC
.	TRBJ2-3	TRBV6-6	.	CANSNTDTQYF	TGTGCCAACAGTAATACAGATACGCAGTATTTT
.	TRBJ2-3	TRBV4-1	.	CASSQDGDGTDTQYF	TGCGCCAGCAGCCAAGATGGGGATGGGACAGATACGCAGTATTTT
.	TRBJ2-3	TRBV6-6	once	CASIEDSTTDVQYF	TGTGCCAGCATCGAAGATAGTACCACAGATGTGCAGTATTTT
.	TRBJ1-2	TRBV12-3/TRBV12-4	once	CGTSRGSYGYTF	TGTGGTACTTCCAGGGGAAGCTATGGCTACACCTTC
.	TRBJ2-3	TRBV4-2	.	CTSSPAREESTDTQYF	TGTACCAGCAGTCCGGCACGCGAGGAGAGCACAGATACGCAGTATTTT
.	TRBJ2-3	TRBV5-4	many	CASSHLRGILLSTDTQYF	TGTGCCAGCAGCCACCTACGAGGAATACTTCTGAGCACAGATACGCAGTATTTT
.	TRBJ1-2	TRBV21-1	.	CASILGFPNYGYTF	TGTGCCAGCATCCTGGGCTTCCCTAACTATGGCTACACCTTC
.	TRBJ2-7	TRBV30	.	CAWTASITGWGYEKYF	TGTGCCTGGACTGCCTCTATAACAGGTTGGGGCTACGAGAAGTACTTC
TRBD1	TRBJ2-3	TRBV25-1	.	CASSPRDRGPTTHADTQYF	TGTGCCAGCAGTCCACGGGACAGGGGCCCTACGACCCACGCAGATACGCAGTATTTT
.	TRBJ2-5	TRBV2	.	CASTEATGLQETQYF	TGTGCCAGCACTGAAGCCACAGGACTACAGGAGACCCAGTACTTC
.	TRBJ2-4	TRBV29-1	.	CNTQTPGVKNIQYF	TGCAACACCCAAACCCCGGGCGTCAAAAACATTCAGTACTTC
.	TRBJ2-3	TRBV6-5	.	CASSYSWGAVGGTDMPNF	TGTGCCAGCAGTTACTCGTGGGGAGCGGTGGGGGGCACAGATATGCCGAATTTT
.	TRBJ2-1	TRBV6-2/TRBV6-3	.	CASSYGTGYNEQIF	TGTGCCAGCAGTTACGGGACTGGTTACAATGAGCAGATCTTC
.	TRBJ2-1	TRBV25-1	once	CASNLASLYNEQFF	TGTGCCAGCAACCTAGCGAGTCTCTACAATGAGCAGTTCTTC
TRBD1	TRBJ1-1	TRBV14	.	CTSRRTGRSYEAFF	TGTACCAGCAGGCGGACAGGGAGATCGTATGAAGCTTTCTTT
.	TRBJ2-1	TRBV14	.	CANSLMIGHNEQFF	TGTGCCAACAGCCTTATGATAGGTCACAATGAGCAGTTCTTC
TRBD1	TRBJ2-1	TRBV11-2	.	CAGRLEPGQGFTEQFF	TGTGCTGGCCGCTTGGAACCGGGACAGGGATTCACTGAGCAGTTCTTC
TRBD1	TRBJ2-5	TRBV11-1	.	CVSSSAGQGQYF	TGTGTCAGTAGCTCGGCGGGACAGGGCCAGTACTTC
.	TRBJ2-1	TRBV20-1	.	CSARYEASAGNEQFF	TGCAGTGCCCGCTATGAGGCTAGTGCGGGTAATGAGCAGTTTTTC
.	TRBJ2-7	TRBV6-5	.	CASSYFPSNRTWDF	TGTGCCAGCAGTTACTTCCCTTCAAACAGGACATGGGATTTC
TRBD1	TRBJ2-2	TRBV12-3/TRBV12-4	.	CASSLTGLYTGDLFF	TGTGCAAGCAGTTTGACAGGGTTGTACACCGGGGACCTGTTTTTT
TRBD1	TRBJ2-2	TRBV11-1	.	CASSLRDRGRTRRIGELFF	TGTGCCAGCAGCCTACGGGACAGGGGAAGGACTAGACGAATCGGGGAGCTGTTTTTT
.	TRBJ2-7	TRBV12-3/TRBV12-4	.	CARSTSGIYEQYF	TGTGCCAGGAGTACCTCAGGGATTTACGAGCAGTACTTT
TRBD1	TRBJ2-4	TRBV4-2	.	CAISLNSGGADKNIQYF	TGTGCCATTAGCCTAAACTCAGGGGGCGCGGACAAAAACATTCAGTACTTC
.	TRBJ2-4	TRBV4-1	.	CASSQEGGGSSTINIQYF	TGCGCCAGCAGCCAAGAAGGGGGGGGAAGTAGCACCATAAACATTCAGTACTTC
.	TRBJ2-7	TRBV20-1	.	CTAEWTGPLLRSYEQYF	TGCACTGCGGAGTGGACGGGCCCCTTACTTCGGTCCTACGAGCAGTACTTC
.	TRBJ2-7	TRBV11-2	.	CTCSLTDTAYEQYF	TGTACCTGTAGCCTGACGGACACCGCCTACGAGCAGTACTTC
.	TRBJ2-5	TRBV7-8	many	CASSKTASKETQYF	TGTGCCAGCAGCAAGACAGCTAGTAAGGAGACCCAGTACTTC
.	TRBJ2-7	TRBV29-1	.	CNVAPATADLYEQYF	TGCAATGTGGCCCCCGCGACCGCCGACCTCTACGAACAGTACTTC
.	TRBJ2-2	TRBV18	.	CASSPRQVPGELFF	TGTGCCAGCTCACCTAGACAGGTGCCCGGGGAGCTGTTTTTT
TRBD1	TRBJ2-7	TRBV10-2	.	CASTGQGPYKQYF	TGCGCCAGTACGGGACAGGGACCCTACAAGCAGTACTTC
.	TRBJ1-1	TRBV11-1	few	CASRPPGDTEAFF	TGTGCCAGCAGACCACCGGGGGACACTGAGGCTTTCTTT
TRBD2	TRBJ2-2	TRBV6-1	.	CASGVKTSGFGGVELFF	TGTGCCAGCGGAGTTAAGACTAGCGGGTTCGGTGGCGTGGAGCTCTTTTTT
TRBD1	TRBJ2-3	TRBV29-1	.	CSVIQGASQPQYF	TGCAGTGTTATACAGGGGGCGTCTCAGCCCCAGTATTTT
.	TRBJ2-7	TRBV4-1	.	CASNQQGGGYEQYF	TGCGCCAGTAACCAGCAGGGGGGCGGCTACGAGCAGTACTTC
.	TRBJ2-7	TRBV29-1	.	CRVKPPGRTYEQYF	TGCAGGGTTAAACCCCCCGGGAGAACCTACGAGCAGTACTTC